This entry features one T cell receptor (beta chain) sequence. The data stem from a study of blood T cell repertoires in COVID-19. Study-wide background: Samples of COVID-19 (acute and convalescent) were obtained from the United States, Italy and Spain. PBMCs, B-cell-depleted T cells, or T cells provided the cDNA or gDNA that made up the material.

Seattle patients were enrolled during active infection and followed longitudinally. The germline V and J ends were trimmed by 5 bases and 3 bases, with 14 bases remaining between them. The CDR3 is 15 amino acids. Per germline, CDR1 SGDLS and CDR2 YYNGEE. The table came from immunoSEQ multiplex PCR; TCRdb's copy has only in-frame clones and leaves some out. Among about 250,000 clones listed, about 90% were seen once. The sequencing sample was made of peripheral blood. The chain combines TRBV9 with TRBJ2-2; possible D gene TRBD2, 8 bases. The clonotype was recovered from a woman aged 55-75 years with COVID-19, enrolled during active disease. CDR3 amino acids: CASRPGGGDTGELFF. CDR3 nucleotide sequence: TGTGCCAGCAGACCGGGAGGGGGCGACACCGGGGAGCTGTTTTTT. Full variable domain (rest looked up from reference TRBV9 and TRBJ2-2): DSGVTQTPKHLITATGQRVTLRCSPRSGDLSVYWYQQSLDQGLQFLIQYYNGEERAKGNILERFSAQQFPDLHSELNLSSLELGDSALYFCASRPGGGDTGELFFGEGSRLTVL.